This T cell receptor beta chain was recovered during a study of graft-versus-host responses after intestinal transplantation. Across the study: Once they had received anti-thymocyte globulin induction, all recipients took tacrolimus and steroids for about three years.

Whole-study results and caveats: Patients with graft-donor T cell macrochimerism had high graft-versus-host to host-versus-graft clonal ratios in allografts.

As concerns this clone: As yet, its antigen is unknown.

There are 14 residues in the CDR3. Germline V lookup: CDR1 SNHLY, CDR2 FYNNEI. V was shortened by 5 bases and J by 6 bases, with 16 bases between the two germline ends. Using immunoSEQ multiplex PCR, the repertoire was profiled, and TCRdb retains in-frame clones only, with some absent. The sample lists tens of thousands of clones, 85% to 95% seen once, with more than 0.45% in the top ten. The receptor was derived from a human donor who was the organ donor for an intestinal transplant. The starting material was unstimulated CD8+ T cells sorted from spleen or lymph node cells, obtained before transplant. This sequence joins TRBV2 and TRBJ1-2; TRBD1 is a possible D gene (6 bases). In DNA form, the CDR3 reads TGTGCCAGCAGTCCGTGGAGGGGGGACGATGGCTACACCTTC. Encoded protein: CASSPWRGDDGYTF.